The 12 T cell receptor beta chains below come from one sample, sequenced in a study of control samples from healthy donors and cancer patients. Profiling relied on immunoSEQ multiplex PCR, and the TCRdb table lists in-frame clones only, not all of them. The table lists 150,000 to 200,000 clones. Sequenced material: blood. The receptor source for this set is a woman in her thirties in good health.

The J gene is TRBJ2-3, the V gene TRBV7-2, with D maybe TRBD2 (5 bases). The CDR3 totals 14 residues. The V end was cut by 0 bases, the J end by 5 bases, with 9 bases between. The V gene's germline CDR1 is SGHTA and CDR2 FQGNSA. The CDR3 loop is CASSLANRGDTQYF. The DNA of the CDR3 is TGTGCCAGCAGCTTAGCGAACCGGGGAGATACGCAGTATTTT.

The V call is TRBV6-2 or TRBV6-3, the J call TRBJ1-1; D is unclear. The CDR3 has 13 residues. Germline CDR1 is MNHEY and CDR2 is SVGEGT. The V gene lost 2 bases and the J gene lost 1 base, with 5 bases spanning the gap. The CDR3: CASSYLKNTEAFF. Here the CDR3 DNA reads TGTGCCAGCAGTTACCTGAAGAACACTGAAGCTTTCTTT.

The chain combines TRBV27 with TRBJ2-6; D might be TRBD1 (6 bases). V lost 4 bases, J lost 1 base, and 14 bases lay in between. This CDR3 is 17 amino acids long. Germline CDR1 MNHEY, CDR2 SMNVEV (reference sequence). CDR3 DNA: TGTGCCAGCAGTTCAAAGGGGACACTGTCTGGGGCCAACGTCCTGACTTTC. Its translation: CASSSKGTLSGANVLTF.

The V call is TRBV6-2 or TRBV6-3, the J call TRBJ1-5, with a tentative D call TRBD1 (5 bases). CDR3 length equals 16 residues. Germline CDR1 reads MNHEY; CDR2 reads SVGEGT. The V end lost 4 bases, the J end lost 5 bases, and 18 bases lay between the germline ends. CDR3 in DNA: TGTGCCAGCAGTTTCATTGGGAGAAAAGGGGATCAGCCCCAGCATTTT. It specifies CASSFIGRKGDQPQHF.

The V call is TRBV19, the J call TRBJ2-3; TRBD1 matches 9 bases. Germline V gives CDR1 LNHDA, CDR2 SQIVND (reference sequence). V was clipped by 6 bases and J by 4 bases; unmatched bases: 8. The CDR3 has 15 amino acids. The CDR3 DNA reads as TGTGCCAGTAGAAGCCTGGGACAGGGAGCAGATACGCAGTATTTT. As protein: CASRSLGQGADTQYF.

The V and J genes are TRBV12-3 or TRBV12-4 and TRBJ1-3; D uncertain. The V end lost 6 bases, the J end lost 5 bases, and 5 bases lay between the germline ends. The CDR3 loop spans 11 amino acids. The CDR3 coding sequence is TGTGCCAGCAGCTCCCGAAACACCATATATTTT. This translates into CASSSRNTIYF.

The chain couples TRBV6-4 to TRBJ2-1, with 8 positions matching TRBD2. V lost 6 bases to trimming and J lost 2 bases; unmatched junction nucleotides: 3. The germline gives CDR1 MRHNA, CDR2 SNTAGT. This CDR3 has 14 residues. CDR3 in DNA: TGTGCCAGCAGGAGCGGGGGCCCCTACAATGAGCAGTTCTTC. Encoded protein: CASRSGGPYNEQFF.

The chain recombines TRBV7-2 with TRBJ1-3, with 9 nucleotides matching TRBD1. Germline loops: CDR1 SGHTA, CDR2 FQGNSA. The CDR3 has 15 amino acids. After removal of 6 bases from V and 2 bases from J, the junction contained 5 bases not matched to a gene. DNA for the CDR3: TGTGCCAGCAGGCCAACAGGGGGCGCTGGAAACACCATATATTTT. This codes for CASRPTGGAGNTIYF.

This chain uses TRBV19 with TRBJ1-1; TRBD1 might be the D (6 bases). CDR3 length: 15 amino acids. With 3 bases removed from V and 8 bases from J, the gap between germline ends came to 19 bases. CDR1 is LNHDA, CDR2 SQIVND, per germline (reference sequence). CDR3 DNA: TGTGCCAGTAGTATTACGGGGGGGGCCGGTCGCGAAGCTTTCTTT. Protein product: CASSITGGAGREAFF.

The chain is built from TRBV18 and TRBJ1-1; tentatively, D is TRBD1 (5 bases). Trimming took off 8 bases at V and 10 bases at J, with 26 bases between the two ends. The CDR3 runs to 15 residues. The V gene's germline CDR1 is KGHSH and CDR2 LQKENI. CDR3 sequence reads: CASTASSGRVAGAFF. For the CDR3, the DNA is TGTGCCAGCACTGCTTCTTCGGGGCGCGTAGCAGGAGCTTTCTTT.

This chain links TRBV18 with TRBJ2-2; D gene unclear. CDR1 is KGHSH and CDR2 is LQKENI in the germline V gene. Trimming removed 2 bases at V and 0 bases at J, with 13 bases between. This CDR3 spans 17 amino acids. The CDR3 is CASSPSSDRPNTGELFF. DNA for the CDR3: TGTGCCAGCTCACCAAGTTCGGATAGGCCGAACACCGGGGAGCTGTTTTTT.

The rearrangement links TRBV19 to TRBJ1-5; D is uncertain. Germline-derived CDR1 and CDR2 are LNHDA and SQIVND (reference sequence). V was trimmed by 3 bases and J by 1 base, leaving 13 bases between them. The length of the CDR3 is 16 residues. This CDR3 reads CASSIEGEGSNQPQHF. The CDR3 DNA is TGTGCCAGTAGTATTGAGGGTGAAGGGAGCAATCAGCCCCAGCATTTT.